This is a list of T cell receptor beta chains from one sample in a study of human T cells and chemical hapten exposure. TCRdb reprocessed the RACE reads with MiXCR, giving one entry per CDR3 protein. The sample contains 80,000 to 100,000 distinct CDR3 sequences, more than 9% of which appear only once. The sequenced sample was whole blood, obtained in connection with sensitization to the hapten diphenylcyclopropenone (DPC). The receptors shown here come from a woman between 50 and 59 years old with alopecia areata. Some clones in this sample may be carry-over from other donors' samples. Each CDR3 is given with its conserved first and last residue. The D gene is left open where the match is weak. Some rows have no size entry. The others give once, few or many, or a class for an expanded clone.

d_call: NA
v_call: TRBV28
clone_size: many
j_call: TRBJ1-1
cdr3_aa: CASTRSHANTEAFF
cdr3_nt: TGTGCCAGCACCCGGTCCCACGCGAACACTGAAGCTTTCTTT

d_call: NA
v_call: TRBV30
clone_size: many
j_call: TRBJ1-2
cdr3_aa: CAWSDVLGYTF
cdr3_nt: TGTGCCTGGAGTGATGTGTTAGGCTACACCTTC

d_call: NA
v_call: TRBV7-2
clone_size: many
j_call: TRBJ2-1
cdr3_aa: CASSLSPAYNEQFF
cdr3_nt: TGTGCCAGCAGCTTGAGCCCCGCCTACAATGAGCAGTTCTTC

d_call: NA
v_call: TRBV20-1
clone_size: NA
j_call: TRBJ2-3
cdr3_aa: CSARDPGSSGDTQYF
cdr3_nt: TGCAGTGCTAGAGACCCGGGGTCCTCAGGGGATACGCAGTATTTT

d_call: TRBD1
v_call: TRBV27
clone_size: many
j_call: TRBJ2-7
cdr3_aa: CASSPGTGQYF
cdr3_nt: TGTGCCAGCAGTCCGGGGACAGGGCAGTACTTC

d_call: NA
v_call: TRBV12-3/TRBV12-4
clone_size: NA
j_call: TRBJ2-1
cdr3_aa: CASSVGGLYNEQFF
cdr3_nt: TGTGCCAGCAGTGTCGGGGGGCTATACAATGAGCAGTTCTTC

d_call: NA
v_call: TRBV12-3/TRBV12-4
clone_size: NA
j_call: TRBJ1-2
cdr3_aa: CASSLAENYGYTF
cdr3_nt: TGTGCCAGCAGTTTGGCGGAGAACTATGGCTACACCTTC

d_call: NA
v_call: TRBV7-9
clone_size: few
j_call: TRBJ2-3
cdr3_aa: CASSFREDPNTQYF
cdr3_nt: TGTGCCAGCAGCTTCAGAGAGGACCCTAATACGCAGTATTTT

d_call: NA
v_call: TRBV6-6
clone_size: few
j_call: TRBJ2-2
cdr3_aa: CATLPGGGTGELFF
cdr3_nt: TGTGCCACCCTCCCTGGGGGAGGCACCGGGGAGCTGTTTTTT

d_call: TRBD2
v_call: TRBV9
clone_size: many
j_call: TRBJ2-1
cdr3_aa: CASSVGFTSGDNEQFF
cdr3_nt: TGTGCCAGCAGCGTAGGATTTACTAGCGGAGACAATGAGCAGTTCTTC

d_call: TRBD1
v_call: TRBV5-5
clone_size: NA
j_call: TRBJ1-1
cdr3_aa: CASSVQGAGTEAFF
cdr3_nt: TGTGCCAGCAGCGTACAGGGGGCCGGTACTGAAGCTTTCTTT

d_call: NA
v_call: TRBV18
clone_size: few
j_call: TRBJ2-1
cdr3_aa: CASSPRDEQFF
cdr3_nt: TGTGCCAGCTCACCACGGGATGAGCAGTTCTTC

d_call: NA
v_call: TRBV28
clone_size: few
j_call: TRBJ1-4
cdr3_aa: CASSAPGVGGSNEKLFF
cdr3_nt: TGTGCCAGCAGCGCCCCCGGGGTGGGGGGGTCTAATGAAAAACTGTTTTTT

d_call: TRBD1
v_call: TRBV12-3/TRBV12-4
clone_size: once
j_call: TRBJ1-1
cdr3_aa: CAGSFDRGLVTEAFF
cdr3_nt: TGTGCCGGCAGTTTTGACAGGGGGCTGGTCACTGAAGCTTTCTTT

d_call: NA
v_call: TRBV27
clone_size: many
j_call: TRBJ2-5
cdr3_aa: CASRGDWFGETQYF
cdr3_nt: TGTGCCAGCAGGGGAGACTGGTTCGGAGAGACCCAGTACTTC

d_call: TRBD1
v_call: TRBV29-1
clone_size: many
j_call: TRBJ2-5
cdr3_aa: CSVGTGGDGETQYF
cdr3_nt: TGCAGCGTTGGAACAGGGGGCGATGGAGAGACCCAGTACTTC

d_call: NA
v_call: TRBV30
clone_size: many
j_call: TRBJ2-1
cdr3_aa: CAWSVYRVRPTPFF
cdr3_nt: TGTGCCTGGAGTGTCTACAGGGTTCGGCCAACGCCGTTCTTC

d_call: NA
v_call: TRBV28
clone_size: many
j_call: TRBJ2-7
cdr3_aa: CASSFWGGQQYF
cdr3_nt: TGTGCCAGCAGTTTTTGGGGCGGGCAGCAGTACTTC

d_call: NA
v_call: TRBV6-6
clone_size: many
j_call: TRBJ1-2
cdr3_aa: CASSYDRNYGYTF
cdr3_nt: TGTGCCAGCAGTTATGACAGAAACTATGGCTACACCTTC

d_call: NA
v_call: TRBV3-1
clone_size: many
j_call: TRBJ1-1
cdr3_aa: CASSQDGRRAEAFF
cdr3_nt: TGTGCCAGCAGCCAAGATGGGCGAAGGGCTGAAGCTTTCTTT

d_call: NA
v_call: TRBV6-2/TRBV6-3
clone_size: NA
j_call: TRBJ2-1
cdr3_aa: CASSQSRLVQFF
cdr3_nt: TGTGCCAGCAGTCAGTCAAGACTCGTACAGTTCTTC

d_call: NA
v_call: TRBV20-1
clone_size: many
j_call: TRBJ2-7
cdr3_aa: CSAMSLGSGEQYF
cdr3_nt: TGCAGTGCTATGAGTCTCGGTTCGGGTGAGCAGTACTTC

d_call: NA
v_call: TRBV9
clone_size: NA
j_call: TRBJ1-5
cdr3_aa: CASSATLSSNQPQHF
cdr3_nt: TGTGCCAGCAGCGCGACCCTCTCTAGCAATCAGCCCCAGCATTTT

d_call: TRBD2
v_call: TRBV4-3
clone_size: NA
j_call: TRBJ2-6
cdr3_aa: CASSQDLGGSGANVLTF
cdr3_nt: TGCGCCAGCAGCCAAGATTTGGGAGGGTCTGGGGCCAACGTCCTGACTTTC

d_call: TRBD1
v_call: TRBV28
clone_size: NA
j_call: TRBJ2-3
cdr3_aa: CASSQGGPDTQYF
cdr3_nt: TGTGCCAGCAGTCAAGGGGGCCCCGATACGCAGTATTTT

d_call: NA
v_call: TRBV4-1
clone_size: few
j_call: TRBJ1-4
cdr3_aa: CASSQVGNEKLFF
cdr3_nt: TGCGCCAGCAGCCAAGTAGGCAATGAAAAACTGTTTTTT

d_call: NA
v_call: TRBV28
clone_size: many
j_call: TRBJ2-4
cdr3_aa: CASSSMSGGRWNIQYF
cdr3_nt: TGTGCCAGCAGTAGTATGTCGGGTGGGCGATGGAACATTCAGTACTTC

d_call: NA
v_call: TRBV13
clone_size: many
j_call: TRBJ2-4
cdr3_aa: CASSSGWAKNIQYF
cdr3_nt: TGTGCCAGCAGCTCCGGGTGGGCCAAAAACATTCAGTACTTC

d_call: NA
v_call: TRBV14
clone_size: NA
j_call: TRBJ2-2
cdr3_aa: CASSQVLTGELFF
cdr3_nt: TGTGCCAGCAGCCAAGTTCTCACCGGGGAGCTGTTTTTT

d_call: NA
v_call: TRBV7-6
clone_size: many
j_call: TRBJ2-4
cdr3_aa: CASSLTGLNIQYF
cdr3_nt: TGTGCCAGCAGCTTAACGGGACTGAACATTCAGTACTTC

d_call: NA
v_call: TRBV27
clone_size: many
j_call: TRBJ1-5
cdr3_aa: CASSLWRKGVNQPQHF
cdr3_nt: TGTGCCAGCAGTTTATGGAGGAAGGGGGTCAATCAGCCCCAGCATTTT

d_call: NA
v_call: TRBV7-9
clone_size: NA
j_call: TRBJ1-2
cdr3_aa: CASSLYGANYGYTF
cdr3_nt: TGTGCCAGCAGCTTATACGGGGCTAACTATGGCTACACCTTC

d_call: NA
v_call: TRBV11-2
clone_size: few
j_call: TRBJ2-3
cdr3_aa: CASSYDRSADTQYF
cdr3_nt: TGTGCCAGCAGCTACGACAGGTCTGCAGATACGCAGTATTTT

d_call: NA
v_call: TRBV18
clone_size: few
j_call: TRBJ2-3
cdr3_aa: CASSVDPLTDTQYF
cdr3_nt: TGTGCCAGCTCAGTGGACCCTCTCACAGATACGCAGTATTTT

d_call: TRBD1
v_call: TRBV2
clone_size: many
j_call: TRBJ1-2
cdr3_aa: CASSIRTGFSGYTF
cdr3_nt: TGTGCCAGCAGCATTCGGACAGGGTTCAGTGGCTACACCTTC

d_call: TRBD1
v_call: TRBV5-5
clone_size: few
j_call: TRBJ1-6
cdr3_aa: CASSSDRAGDSPLHF
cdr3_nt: TGTGCCAGCAGTTCCGACAGGGCAGGAGATTCACCCCTCCACTTT

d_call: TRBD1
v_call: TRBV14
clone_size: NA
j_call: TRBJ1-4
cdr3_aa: CASSQGGTGGSGEKLFF
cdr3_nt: TGTGCCAGCAGCCAAGGAGGGACAGGGGGCTCTGGTGAAAAACTGTTTTTT

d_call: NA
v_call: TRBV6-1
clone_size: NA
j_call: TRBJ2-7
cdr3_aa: CASTQGHSGSYEQYF
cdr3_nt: TGTGCCAGCACCCAAGGCCATAGCGGTTCCTACGAGCAGTACTTC

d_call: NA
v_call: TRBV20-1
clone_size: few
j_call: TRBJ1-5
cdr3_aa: CSASVRLNQPQHF
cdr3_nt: TGCAGTGCTAGTGTACGGTTGAATCAGCCCCAGCATTTT

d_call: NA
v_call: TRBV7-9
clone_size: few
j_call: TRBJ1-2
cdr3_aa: CASSYRVAGDGYTF
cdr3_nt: TGTGCCAGCAGCTATCGCGTGGCAGGTGATGGCTACACCTTC

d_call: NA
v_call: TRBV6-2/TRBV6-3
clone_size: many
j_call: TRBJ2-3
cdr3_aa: CASSYSTGTGYF
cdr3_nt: TGTGCCAGCAGTTACTCTACGGGGACGGGATATTTT

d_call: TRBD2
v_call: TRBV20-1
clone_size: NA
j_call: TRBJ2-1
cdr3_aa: CSARDVAGGRKARQFF
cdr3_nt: TGCAGTGCTAGAGATGTAGCGGGAGGGCGAAAAGCACGACAGTTCTTC

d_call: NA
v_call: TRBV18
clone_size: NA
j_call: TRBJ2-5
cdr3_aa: CASSPGQATQETQYF
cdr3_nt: TGTGCCAGCTCACCCGGGCAGGCAACCCAAGAGACCCAGTACTTC

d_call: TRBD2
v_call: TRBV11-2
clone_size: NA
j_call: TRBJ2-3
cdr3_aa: CASSLDPAGVVTDTQYF
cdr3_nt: TGTGCCAGCAGCTTAGATCCAGCGGGAGTTGTCACAGATACGCAGTATTTT

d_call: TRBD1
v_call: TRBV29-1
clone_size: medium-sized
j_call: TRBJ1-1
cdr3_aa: CSVDRQGGTEAFF
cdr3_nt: TGCAGCGTTGATCGGCAGGGGGGCACTGAAGCTTTCTTT

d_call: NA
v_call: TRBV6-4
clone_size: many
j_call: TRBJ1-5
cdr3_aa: CASSDSRAGVRSNQPQHF
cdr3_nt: TGTGCCAGCAGTGACTCGAGGGCAGGGGTCCGGAGCAATCAGCCCCAGCATTTT

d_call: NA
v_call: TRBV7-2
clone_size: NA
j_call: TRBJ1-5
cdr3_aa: CASSTSFGQPQHF
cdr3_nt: TGTGCCAGCAGCACAAGTTTCGGTCAGCCCCAGCATTTT

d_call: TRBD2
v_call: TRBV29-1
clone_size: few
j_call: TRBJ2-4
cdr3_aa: CSVAEASGSGGAKNIQYF
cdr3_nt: TGCAGCGTTGCCGAAGCTAGCGGGAGCGGAGGTGCCAAAAACATTCAGTACTTC

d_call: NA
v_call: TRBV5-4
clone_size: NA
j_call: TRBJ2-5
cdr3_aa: CASSLQALPGETQYF
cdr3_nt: TGTGCCAGCAGCTTGCAGGCCCTTCCGGGGGAGACCCAGTACTTC

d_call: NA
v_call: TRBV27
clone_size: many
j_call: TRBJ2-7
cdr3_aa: CASSPSGRTGSYEQYF
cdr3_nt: TGTGCCAGCAGTCCGTCGGGGAGAACGGGGAGCTACGAGCAGTACTTC

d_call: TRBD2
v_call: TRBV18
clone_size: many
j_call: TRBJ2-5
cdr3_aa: CASSPTSGEETQYF
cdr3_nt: TGTGCCAGCTCACCGACTAGCGGGGAAGAGACCCAGTACTTC

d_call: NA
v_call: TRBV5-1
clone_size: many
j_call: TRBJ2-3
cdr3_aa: CASSLVPGSTDTQYF
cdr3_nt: TGCGCCAGCAGCTTGGTACCGGGTTCCACAGATACGCAGTATTTT

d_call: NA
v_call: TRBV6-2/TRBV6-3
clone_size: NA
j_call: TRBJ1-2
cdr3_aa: CASSSTVYGYTF
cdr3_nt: TGTGCCAGCAGCTCTACAGTCTATGGCTACACCTTC

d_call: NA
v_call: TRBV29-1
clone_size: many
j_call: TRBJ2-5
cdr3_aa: CSVDSSASETQYF
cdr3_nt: TGCAGCGTTGATTCCAGCGCTTCGGAGACCCAGTACTTC